This is a list of T cell receptor beta chains from one sample in a study of technical replicates of blood from several donors. Clones were read by immunoSEQ multiplex PCR, and TCRdb kept only the in-frame ones, dropping some. The table has around 57,000 clones, approximately 94% seen once. Sequenced material: T cells isolated from PBMCs. The source is a human donor in good health. Each CDR3 is given without its conserved first and last residue.

>TRBV10-3
AISGNWGDEQF
>TRBV29-1
SVGTSGRGETQY
>TRBV29-1
SVNLWELGNTIY
>TRBV11-3
ASSLGGARTEAF
>TRBV5-4
ASSKVDSSYEQY
>TRBV5-1
ASSSSGMGNEQF
>TRBV7-9
AILLGEGNTIY
>TRBV5-1
ASSAGQLETQY
>TRBV9
ASSSTEGGEQF
>TRBV10-3
AISGQTSGLYNEQF
>TRBV10-3
AISESGGGTEAF
>TRBV11-3
ASSLRQGIMNTEAF
>TRBV9
ASGRDSHQPQH
>TRBV7-9
ASSFWGQGATDTGELF
>TRBV9
ASSTRPGHTDTQY
>TRBV28
ASSGTGLFTDTQY
>TRBV13
ASSSATGGSNYGYT
>TRBV11-2
ASSGGGQDLYEQY
>TRBV5-6
ASSFTVATNEKLF
>TRBV11-2
ASSPRGQGVSSTDTQY
>TRBV7-2
ASSLDQGEQY
>TRBV9
ASGRGAGGGEQF
>TRBV7-3
ASSPNRVVSGETQY
>TRBV5-6
ASSLWTSGSQTQY
>TRBV5-4
ASSLARAGGDVEQF